The 3 T cell receptor beta chains reported below all come from one sample, sequenced in a study of blood T cells in healthy people across ages. For the second PCR, which ran for about 7 to 12 cycles, a sample-barcoded 5' primer and a J-beta primer mix were used. MiXCR, applied by TCRdb to the 5' RACE reads, yields one record per CDR3 protein. The data show some 1.8 million distinct CDR3 sequences, about two fifths seen once. Specimen: blood. The origin of the receptors is a human donor in good health.

The CDR3 here is CASSLGPQAPETQYF. The CDR3 nucleotides read TGCGCCAGCAGCTTGGGCCCCCAGGCCCCAGAGACCCAGTACTTC. The chain uses TRBV5-1 and TRBJ2-4; D remains ambiguous. The DNA end is a closer match to TRBJ2-5, so the J assignment may be wrong. Germline CDR1 is SGHRS and CDR2 is YFSETQ. CDR3 size: 15 residues.

A single count supports this clonotype. CDR3 sequence reads: CASSNRDTGYGYTF. The DNA for the CDR3 is TGTGCCAGCAGTAACCGGGACACGGGGTATGGCTACACCTTC. The chain combines TRBV12-3 or TRBV12-4 with TRBJ1-2; D is perhaps TRBD1 (6 bases). Trimming left V 5 bases short and J 5 bases short, with 15 bases between. This CDR3 is built from 14 residues.

The V call is TRBV20-1, the J call TRBJ1-1; TRBD1 matches 8 bases. Looked up from germline, CDR1 is DFQATT and CDR2 is SNEGSKA (reference sequence). This CDR3 is 13 amino acids long. The J segment lost 2 bases and the V segment lost 3 bases, leaving 2 bases of the junction unmatched. This chain's CDR3 is CSASDRGNTEAFF. The DNA of the CDR3 is TGCAGTGCTAGCGACAGGGGAAACACTGAAGCTTTCTTT.